The next 9 T cell receptor beta chains were all read from a single sample in a study of T cell changes during pregnancy in multiple sclerosis. Repertoires were generated with immunoSEQ multiplex PCR, while TCRdb's copy carries only in-frame clones and drops some. This table has roughly 48,000 clones, approximately 92% appearing once. Sample: CD4+ T cells from peripheral blood mononuclear cells, taken in the second trimester of pregnancy. All receptors derive from a female donor in good health, enrolled as a control in a pregnancy study.

The chain couples TRBV11-2 to TRBJ2-2; the match to TRBD1 covers 8 bases. After removal of 6 bases from V and 3 bases from J, the junction contained 9 bases not matched to a gene. The CDR3 covers 16 residues. CDR1 is SGHAT, CDR2 FQNNGV, per germline. In DNA form, the CDR3 reads TGTGCCAGCAGGAGACGGACAGGGAGCGACACCGGGGAGCTGTTTTTT. Amino acid sequence: CASRRRTGSDTGELFF.

For the CDR3, the DNA is TGCGCCAGCAGCAGCCGCGGGGGACGGACACCGATCTTAACGAACACTGAAGCTTTCTTT. Its protein product is CASSSRGGRTPILTNTEAFF. The chain links TRBV5-1 to TRBJ1-1; maybe TRBD1 (5 bases). The V end was cut by 4 bases, the J end by 1 base, with 29 bases between. Per germline, CDR1 SGHRS and CDR2 YFSETQ. The CDR3 length is 20 residues. Supplemented by reference TRBV5-1 and TRBJ1-1, the full variable domain reads KAGVTQTPRYLIKTRGQQVTLSCSPISGHRSVSWYQQTPGQGLQFLFEYFSETQRNKGNFPGRFSGRQFSNSRSEMNVSTLELGDSALYLCASSSRGGRTPILTNTEAFFGQGTRLTVV.

This clone was recorded once. The V gene is TRBV10-1, the J gene TRBJ2-1; the D gene is possibly TRBD2 (5 bases). Germline assignment: CDR1 WNHNN and CDR2 SYGVQD (reference sequence). CDR3 length equals 13 residues. V lost 4 bases, J lost 4 bases, and 8 bases lay in between. CDR3 in DNA: TGCGCCAGCAGTGGTGGACTTTACAATGAGCAGTTCTTC. It yields the protein CASSGGLYNEQFF.

The chain carries TRBV18 and TRBJ2-6; D remains ambiguous. V was trimmed by 6 bases and J by 0 bases, leaving 6 bases between them. The CDR3 is made up of 14 amino acids. Germline V gene sequence: CDR1 KGHSH, CDR2 LQKENI. This chain's CDR3 is CASSVSSGANVLTF. The CDR3 DNA sequence: TGTGCCAGCTCCGTGAGCTCTGGGGCCAACGTCCTGACTTTC.

The V and J genes are TRBV18 and TRBJ2-6; unclear D gene. There are 12 residues in the CDR3. V lost 10 bases and J lost 0, with 4 bases in between. Germline V lookup: CDR1 KGHSH, CDR2 LQKENI. The CDR3 DNA reads TGTGCCACCCGCTCTGGGGCCAACGTCCTGACTTTC. Its protein is CATRSGANVLTF.

CDR3 coding DNA: TGCGCCAGCAGCTTGGGACTGGGAGGAGAGACCCAGTACTTC. This encodes CASSLGLGGETQYF. The chain employs TRBV5-1 and TRBJ2-5, with D tentatively TRBD2 (6 bases). V was clipped by 0 bases and J by 4 bases, with 10 bases between them. The CDR3 spans 14 residues. CDR1 is SGHRS and CDR2 is YFSETQ in the germline V gene.

This sequence joins TRBV28 and TRBJ1-4; tentative D call: TRBD1 (5 bases). Between the trimmed V and J ends, which lost 4 bases and 8 bases, there was a span of 17 bases. Germline-derived CDR1 and CDR2 are MDHEN and SYDVKM. This CDR3 is built from 15 residues. CDR3 DNA: TGTGCCAGCAGTTCCTTTGGGGGGTCAGGGGAAAAACTGTTTTTT. It specifies CASSSFGGSGEKLFF.

This rearrangement joins TRBV19 to TRBJ1-2; 10 bases are shared with TRBD1. CDR1 is LNHDA, CDR2 SQIVND, per germline (reference sequence). This CDR3 region has 16 residues. V lost 5 bases to trimming and J lost 3 bases; unmatched junction nucleotides: 9. CDR3 bases: TGTGCCAGTAGTGACCCCGGGACAGGGGACGACTATGGCTACACCTTC. Translation gives CASSDPGTGDDYGYTF.

This clone occurred a few times. The chain carries TRBV29-1 and TRBJ2-2; TRBD2 aligns across 9 bases. The CDR3 is 14 residues long. In germline, CDR1 is SQVTM, CDR2 ANQGSEA. V lost 6 bases, J lost 0 bases, and 2 bases stayed unmatched. The CDR3 DNA is TGCAGCGTGCGGACTAGCGCGAACACCGGGGAGCTGTTTTTT. Its protein product is CSVRTSANTGELFF.